This T cell receptor (beta chain) was identified during a study of blood T cell repertoires in COVID-19. Study processing details: Estimates of nucleated cell counts were drawn from the amplification of reference gene primers. Produced via immunoSEQ multiplex PCR; TCRdb's table is partial and in-frame only. V and J calls and clone size are copied from that table; D and trimming were computed from the DNA. Of around 700,000 clones listed, about nine tenths are singletons. This clone has a single count. The CDR3 consists of 17 residues. The germline gives CDR1 SEHNR, CDR2 FQNEAQ (reference sequence). The V and J ends lost 5 bases and 8 bases, in that order; junction bases with no gene match: 13.

The source of this sequence is a woman younger than 30 with acute or convalescent COVID-19. The specimen was peripheral blood. This chain joins TRBV7-9 and TRBJ2-1; TRBD2 matches 12 bases. DNA for the CDR3: TGTGCCAGCAGCGCCCCTGCTAGCGGGGGGGCGTGGGATGAGCAGTTCTTC. It yields the protein CASSAPASGGAWDEQFF. The entire variable domain, with the rest obtained from reference TRBV7-9 and TRBJ2-1, is as follows: DTGVSQNPRHKITKRGQNVTFRCDPISEHNRLYWYRQTLGQGPEFLTYFQNEAQLEKSRLLSDRFSAERPKGSFSTLEIQRTEQGDSAMYLCASSAPASGGAWDEQFFGPGTRLTVL.